This TCR beta chain was identified during a study of technical replicates of blood from four donors. Only in-frame clones appear in the TCRdb table, and some are missing; sequencing was by immunoSEQ multiplex PCR. The repertoire holds tens of thousands of clones, 91% seen once, with 0.37% in the top ten. This CDR3 region has 16 residues. Germline CDR1 reads SNHLY; CDR2 reads FYNNEI. The ends were cut back, 7 bases at V and 0 bases at J, with 13 bases in the middle. The clonotype comes from a human donor in good health. Some clones in this sample may be carry-over from other donors' samples. The sample was T cells isolated from PBMCs. The V gene is TRBV2, the J gene TRBJ1-6, with D possibly TRBD1 on 5 matching bases. For the CDR3, the DNA is TGTGCCAGCACCCGTGGGGGGAGCTCCTATAATTCACCCCTCCACTTT. This codes for CASTRGGSSYNSPLHF.